This T cell receptor beta chain was profiled in a study of shared T cell receptors in the human thymus. Assay used: immunoSEQ multiplex PCR; TCRdb lists only in-frame clones, some missing. Here the sample spans under 450,000 clones, 95% being singletons. With 0 bases removed from V and 5 bases from J, the gap between germline ends came to 14 bases. The germline V gene has CDR1 LGHNA and CDR2 YNFKEQ. The CDR3 runs to 15 residues. This receptor was taken from a human donor. V and J are TRBV4-2 and TRBJ2-7, with no clear D. The sequencing input was thymocytes. CDR3 residues: CASSQEETRPDEQYF. As DNA, the CDR3 is TGTGCCAGCAGCCAAGAGGAGACTCGGCCTGACGAGCAGTACTTC.